One and the same sample provided the 17 T cell receptor beta chains below, sequenced in a study of blood T cell repertoires in COVID-19. Sequenced by immunoSEQ multiplex PCR; TCRdb stores in-frame clones only, minus some. The sample shows 300,000 or so clones, about nine tenths of them seen only once. Material for sequencing was peripheral blood. The receptor set was obtained from a woman in her thirties or forties who had recovered from COVID-19.

The chain has TRBV4-3 and TRBJ1-2; D call uncertain. This CDR3 comprises 15 residues. Germline V CDR1 and CDR2: LGHNA, YSLEER. V was trimmed by 1 base and J by 5 bases, leaving 14 bases between them. The CDR3 bases are TGCGCCAGCAGCCAAGGGGCAGGTCAACGGTATGGCTACACCTTC. It codes for CASSQGAGQRYGYTF.

V is TRBV5-4 and J is TRBJ2-5, with 8 bases aligning to TRBD2. The J segment lost 2 bases and the V segment lost 6 bases, leaving 6 bases of the junction unmatched. Germline CDR1 reads SGHNT; CDR2 reads YYREEE (reference sequence). There are 14 residues in the CDR3. CDR3 amino acids: CASTPAGGQETQYF. CDR3 DNA sequence: TGTGCCAGCACCCCGGCGGGGGGACAAGAGACCCAGTACTTC.

The rearrangement joins TRBV5-1 to TRBJ1-1, with 8 bases that match TRBD1. Trimming cost V 5 bases and J 1 base; bases outside gene matches: 4. Germline assignment: CDR1 SGHRS and CDR2 YFSETQ. There are 14 residues in the CDR3. The CDR3 here is CASRRDRSNTEAFF. The CDR3 nucleotides are TGCGCCAGCAGGCGGGACAGGTCGAACACTGAAGCTTTCTTT.

The V call is TRBV5-4, the J call TRBJ2-7; 9 positions match TRBD1. This CDR3 contains 14 residues. Germline-derived CDR1 and CDR2 are SGHNT and YYREEE (reference sequence). Trimming took 4 bases from V and 2 from J; bases not matched to a gene: 4. The CDR3 coding sequence is TGTGCCAGCAGCGGGGGACAGGGCCCCTACGAGCAGTACTTC. The encoded protein is CASSGGQGPYEQYF.

This clone was counted ten times or more. The chain joins TRBV5-4 to TRBJ2-1, with no clear D. The CDR3 is made up of 16 amino acids. Deletions cut 0 bases from V and 0 bases from J, with 10 bases between. Germline V gene lookup returns CDR1 SGHNT and CDR2 YYREEE (reference sequence). CDR3 protein: CASSLDPRSSYNEQFF. In DNA form, the CDR3 reads TGTGCCAGCAGCTTGGACCCACGTAGCTCCTACAATGAGCAGTTCTTC.

The chain has TRBV23-1 and TRBJ2-5; the D gene is possibly TRBD2 (6 bases). TRBV23-1 is marked as an open reading frame, function uncertain. This CDR3 is 17 amino acids long. Between the trimmed V and J ends, which lost 3 bases and 3 bases, there was a span of 20 bases. In DNA form, the CDR3 reads TGCGCCAGCAGTCAGCCGGGGGACCTCGGTAGTAAAGAGACCCAGTACTTC. Protein product: CASSQPGDLGSKETQYF.

The rearrangement joins TRBV9 to TRBJ2-1, with 8 bases matching TRBD2. V dropped 0 bases and J dropped 4; count of bases not matched to a gene: 6. The CDR3 consists of 16 residues. Germline V CDR1 and CDR2: SGDLS, YYNGEE. CDR3 sequence reads: CASSVEGGGSYNEQFF. The CDR3 DNA is TGTGCCAGCAGCGTAGAAGGCGGGGGGTCTTACAATGAGCAGTTCTTC.

The chain employs TRBV5-1 and TRBJ2-3; the match to TRBD2 covers 11 bases. Looked up from germline, CDR1 is SGHRS and CDR2 is YFSETQ. V trimming: 4 bases; J trimming: 3 bases; junction bases outside the gene matches: 7. The CDR3 sequence is 16 residues long. DNA for the CDR3: TGCGCCAGCAGCACGTTAGCGGGGGGGTCGACAGATACGCAGTATTTT. Residues: CASSTLAGGSTDTQYF.

The V and J genes are TRBV2 and TRBJ1-5, with 8 bases fitting TRBD1. The CDR3 covers 15 residues. Looked up from germline, CDR1 is SNHLY and CDR2 is FYNNEI. Trimming took 8 bases from V and 1 from J; bases not matched to a gene: 7. The CDR3 protein is CASYPGQVSNQPQHF. DNA of the CDR3: TGTGCCAGCTACCCGGGACAGGTCAGCAATCAGCCCCAGCATTTT.

This sequence joins TRBV4-1 and TRBJ1-2, with unresolved D. Germline lookup yields CDR1 MGHRA and CDR2 YSYEKL. The CDR3 has 17 residues. V was pared by 0 bases and J by 0 bases, with 14 bases between. CDR3 protein: CASSQDLLGGANYGYTF. The CDR3 DNA reads as TGCGCCAGCAGCCAAGACCTTCTAGGCGGAGCTAACTATGGCTACACCTTC.

The V gene is TRBV9, the J gene TRBJ2-2, with D possibly being TRBD2 (6 bases). V was shortened by 2 bases and J by 5 bases, with 13 bases between the two germline ends. Germline V CDR1 and CDR2: SGDLS, YYNGEE. The CDR3 is made up of 15 amino acids. The CDR3 protein is CASSVAGRWTGELFF. For the CDR3, the DNA is TGTGCCAGCAGCGTGGCGGGGCGTTGGACCGGGGAGCTGTTTTTT.

This clone was counted at least ten times. Other DNA sequences in the sample encode the same CDR3. V and J are TRBV20-1 and TRBJ1-2, with 7 bases matching TRBD1. V trimming: 7 bases; J trimming: 5 bases; junction bases outside the gene matches: 4. This CDR3 has 11 residues. Germline V gives CDR1 DFQATT, CDR2 SNEGSKA (reference sequence). This CDR3 reads CSVGTDYGYTF. The CDR3 DNA reads TGCAGTGTCGGGACAGATTATGGCTACACCTTC.

The chain is built from TRBV7-6 and TRBJ2-7; D remains unclear. The CDR3 runs to 15 residues. Germline-derived CDR1 and CDR2 are SGHVS and FNYEAQ. Trimming took off 1 base at V and 0 bases at J, with 10 bases between the two ends. The CDR3 loop is CASSLEQSPSYEQYF. The CDR3 bases are TGTGCCAGCAGCTTAGAACAGAGTCCCTCCTACGAGCAGTACTTC.

This chain links TRBV19 with TRBJ2-2, with D hard to call. Germline CDR1 and CDR2: LNHDA and SQIVND (reference sequence). The CDR3 consists of 17 residues. The V end was cut by 0 bases, the J end by 1 base, with 12 bases between. CDR3 residues: CASSIDRRQLNTGELFF. The CDR3 DNA is TGTGCCAGTAGTATAGATCGGCGGCAACTGAACACCGGGGAGCTGTTTTTT.

The J gene is TRBJ1-6, the V gene TRBV2, with TRBD1 matching 11 bases. J was trimmed by 9 bases and V by 5 bases; bases with no gene match: 3. Per the germline V gene, CDR1 is SNHLY and CDR2 is FYNNEI. This CDR3 is built from 14 residues. The CDR3 spells CASSSDRGLSPLHF. The CDR3 DNA reads as TGTGCCAGCAGTTCGGACAGGGGGCTTTCACCCCTCCACTTT.

The chain combines TRBV27 with TRBJ2-7, with 7 bases fitting TRBD1. The CDR3 consists of 13 residues. CDR1 MNHEY and CDR2 SMNVEV come from the germline V gene (reference sequence). J lost 3 bases, V lost 6 bases, and 5 bases had no gene match. CDR3 amino acids: CASSGTAFYEQYF. In nucleotides, the CDR3 is TGTGCCAGCAGCGGGACAGCCTTCTACGAGCAGTACTTC.

This sequence joins TRBV5-1 and TRBJ1-1; D may be TRBD1 (6 bases). The CDR3 contains 14 residues. V dropped 3 bases and J dropped 4 bases, with 13 bases sitting between them. CDR1 and CDR2 (germline): SGHRS, YFSETQ. In DNA, the CDR3 is TGCGCCAGCAGCTCGACAGGCCGGGGCACTGAAGCTTTCTTT. Protein: CASSSTGRGTEAFF.